The T cell receptor beta chain under discussion was sequenced for a study of kidney transplant recipient with SARS-CoV-2 infection. This clonotype was seen ten or more times. Trimming took off 5 bases at V and 6 bases at J, with 13 bases between the two ends. Germline CDR1 reads MNHEY; CDR2 reads SMNVEV (reference sequence). The CDR3 spans 13 residues. TCRdb processed the reads anew with MiXCR; each CDR3 protein has one entry. Seen here are 200,000 to 250,000 distinct CDR3 sequences, less than 35% observed once, and the top ten hold less than 8.5%. V usage is TRBV27 and J usage is TRBJ1-1; a possible D gene is TRBD1 (6 bases). The input for sequencing was a blood sample, taken at baseline and between days 110 and 120 from a kidney transplant recipient. The origin of this receptor is a male patient between 25 and 39 years old who had COVID-19 and was a kidney transplant recipient. Some of the T cells may derive from the graft donor. CDR3 in DNA: TGTGCCAGCAGTCCAACGGGGGCCGCTGAAGCTTTCTTT. Translating it yields CASSPTGAAEAFF.